This T cell receptor (beta chain) was sequenced in a study of CD8+ T cells in alopecia areata. Following extraction, RNA underwent reverse transcription to cDNA, which served as the sequencing template. The table came from immunoSEQ multiplex PCR; TCRdb's copy has only in-frame clones and leaves some out. This table has roughly 150,000 clones, roughly 50% appearing once. Trimming removed 4 bases from V and 0 bases from J, with 6 bases in between. Germline CDR1 is GTSNPN and CDR2 is SVGIG (reference sequence). The CDR3 length is 13 residues. The gene calls are TRBV30 and TRBJ2-2; D remains ambiguous. The sequencing sample was made of CD4+ T cells sorted from blood. This TCR derives from a human donor with alopecia areata. This CDR3 reads CAWKQTNTGELFF. CDR3 DNA sequence: TGTGCCTGGAAGCAGACGAACACCGGGGAGCTGTTTTTT.